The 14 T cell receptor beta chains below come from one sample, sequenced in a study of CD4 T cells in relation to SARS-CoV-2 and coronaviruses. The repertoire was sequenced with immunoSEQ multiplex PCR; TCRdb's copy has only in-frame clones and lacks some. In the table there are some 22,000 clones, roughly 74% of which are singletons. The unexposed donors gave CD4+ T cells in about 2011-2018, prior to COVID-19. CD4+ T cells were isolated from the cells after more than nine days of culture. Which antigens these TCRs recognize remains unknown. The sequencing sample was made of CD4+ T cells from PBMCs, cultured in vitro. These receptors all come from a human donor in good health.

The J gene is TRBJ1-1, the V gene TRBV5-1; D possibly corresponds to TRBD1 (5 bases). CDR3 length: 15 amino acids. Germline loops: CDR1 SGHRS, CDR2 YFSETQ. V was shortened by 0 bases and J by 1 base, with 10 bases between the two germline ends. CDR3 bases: TGCGCCAGCAGCTTGGAGACGGGGGGGAACACTGAAGCTTTCTTT. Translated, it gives CASSLETGGNTEAFF.

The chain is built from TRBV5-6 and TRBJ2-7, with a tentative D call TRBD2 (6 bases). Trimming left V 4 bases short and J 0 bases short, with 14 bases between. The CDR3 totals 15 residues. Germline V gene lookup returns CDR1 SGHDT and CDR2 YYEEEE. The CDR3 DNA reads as TGTGCCAGCAGCCAGGGCCGGGGGAGCTCCTACGAGCAGTACTTC. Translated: CASSQGRGSSYEQYF. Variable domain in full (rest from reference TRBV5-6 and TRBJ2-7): DAGVTQSPTHLIKTRGQQVTLRCSPKSGHDTVSWYQQALGQGPQFIFQYYEEEERQRGNFPDRFSGHQFPNYSSELNVNALLLGDSALYLCASSQGRGSSYEQYFGPGTRLTVT.

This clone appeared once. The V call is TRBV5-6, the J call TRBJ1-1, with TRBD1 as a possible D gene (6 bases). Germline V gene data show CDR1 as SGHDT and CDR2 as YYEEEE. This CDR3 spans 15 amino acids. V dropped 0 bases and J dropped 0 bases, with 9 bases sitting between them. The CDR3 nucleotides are TGTGCCAGCAGCTTGGGGGGACACATGAACACTGAAGCTTTCTTT. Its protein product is CASSLGGHMNTEAFF.

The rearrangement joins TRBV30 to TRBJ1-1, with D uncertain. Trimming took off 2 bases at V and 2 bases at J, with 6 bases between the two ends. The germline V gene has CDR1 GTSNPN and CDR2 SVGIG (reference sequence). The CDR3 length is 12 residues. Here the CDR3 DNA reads TGTGCCTGGAGTCCCTCCAACACTGAAGCTTTCTTT. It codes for CAWSPSNTEAFF.

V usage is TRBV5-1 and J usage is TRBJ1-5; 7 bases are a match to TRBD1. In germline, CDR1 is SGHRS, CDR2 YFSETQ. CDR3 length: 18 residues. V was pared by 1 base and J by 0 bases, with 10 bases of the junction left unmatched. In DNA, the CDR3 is TGCGCCAGCAGCTTGCTTCGTCAGGGGGTAAATAGCAATCAGCCCCAGCATTTT. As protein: CASSLLRQGVNSNQPQHF.

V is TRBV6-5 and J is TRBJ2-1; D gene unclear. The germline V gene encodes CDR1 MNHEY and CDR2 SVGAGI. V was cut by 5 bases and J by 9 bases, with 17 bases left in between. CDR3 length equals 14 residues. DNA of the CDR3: TGTGCCAGCAGTCACACGCGACCGTCGGGTGAGCAGTTCTTC. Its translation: CASSHTRPSGEQFF.

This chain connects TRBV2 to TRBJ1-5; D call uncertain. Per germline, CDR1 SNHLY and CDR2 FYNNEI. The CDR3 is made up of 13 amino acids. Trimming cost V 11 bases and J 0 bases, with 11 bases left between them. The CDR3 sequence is CAGRLDSNQPQHF. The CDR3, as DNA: TGTGCCGGACGACTGGATAGCAATCAGCCCCAGCATTTT.

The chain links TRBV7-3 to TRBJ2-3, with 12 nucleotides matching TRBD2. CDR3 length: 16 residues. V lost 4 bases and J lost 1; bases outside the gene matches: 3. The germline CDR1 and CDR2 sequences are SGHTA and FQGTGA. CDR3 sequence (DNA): TGTGCCAGCAGCTCTCTAGCGGGAGGGGGCACAGATACGCAGTATTTT. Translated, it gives CASSSLAGGGTDTQYF.

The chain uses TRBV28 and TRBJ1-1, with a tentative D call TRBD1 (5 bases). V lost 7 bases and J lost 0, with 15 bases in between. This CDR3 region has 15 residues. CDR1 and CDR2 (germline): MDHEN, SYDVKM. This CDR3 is CASTSYRGMNTEAFF. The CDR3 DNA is TGTGCCAGCACCAGCTATCGGGGCATGAACACTGAAGCTTTCTTT.

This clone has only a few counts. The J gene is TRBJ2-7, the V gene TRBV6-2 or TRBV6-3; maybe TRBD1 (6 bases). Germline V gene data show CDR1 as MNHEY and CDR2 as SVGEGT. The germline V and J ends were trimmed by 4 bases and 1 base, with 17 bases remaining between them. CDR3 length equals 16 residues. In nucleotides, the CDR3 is TGTGCCAGCAGTTGGGCCCAGGGGAGTAGGTCCTACGAGCAGTACTTC. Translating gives CASSWAQGSRSYEQYF.

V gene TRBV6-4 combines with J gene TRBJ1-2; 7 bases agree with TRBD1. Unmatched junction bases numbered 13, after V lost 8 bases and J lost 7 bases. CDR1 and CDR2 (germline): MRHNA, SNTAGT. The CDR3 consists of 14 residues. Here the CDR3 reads CASRQGSLAGGYTF. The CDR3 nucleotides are TGTGCCAGCCGACAGGGTTCCCTGGCCGGTGGCTACACCTTC.

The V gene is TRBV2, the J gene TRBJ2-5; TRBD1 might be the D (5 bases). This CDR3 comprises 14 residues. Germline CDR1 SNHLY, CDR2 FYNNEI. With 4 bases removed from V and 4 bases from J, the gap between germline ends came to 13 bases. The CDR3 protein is CASSVRGSAETQYF. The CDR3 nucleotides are TGTGCCAGCAGTGTAAGGGGATCTGCAGAGACCCAGTACTTC.

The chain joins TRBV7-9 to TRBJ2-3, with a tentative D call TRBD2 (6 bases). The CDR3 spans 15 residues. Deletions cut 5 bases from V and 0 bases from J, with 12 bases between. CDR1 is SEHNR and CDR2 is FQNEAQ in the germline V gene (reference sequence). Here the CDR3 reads CASSVSGSSTDTQYF. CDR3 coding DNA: TGTGCCAGCAGCGTTAGCGGTTCTAGCACAGATACGCAGTATTTT.

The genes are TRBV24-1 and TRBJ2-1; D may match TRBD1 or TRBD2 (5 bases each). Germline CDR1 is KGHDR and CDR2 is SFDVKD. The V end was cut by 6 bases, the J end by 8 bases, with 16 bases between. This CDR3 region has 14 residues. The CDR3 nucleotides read TGTGCCACCAGTAGAGGGACGGGTTTGTATGAGCAGTTCTTC. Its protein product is CATSRGTGLYEQFF.